This entry lists 16 T cell receptor beta chains sequenced from one sample in a study of blood T cell repertoires in COVID-19. The data were produced by immunoSEQ multiplex PCR, yet TCRdb's version contains in-frame clones alone and is incomplete. The sample consists of 130,000 to 150,000 clones, roughly 84% of them appearing once. Sequencing input: PBMCs or T cells enriched from blood (not recorded which). The source of these receptors is a woman aged 50 to 60 who had been exposed to COVID-19.

The rearrangement uses TRBV6-5 and TRBJ2-7, with D maybe TRBD2 (5 bases). Trimming shortened V by 8 bases and J by 3 bases, and 14 bases separated the two germline ends. The germline V gene encodes CDR1 MNHEY and CDR2 SVGAGI. The CDR3 consists of 13 residues. CDR3 coding DNA: TGTGCCAGCTCGGCGAGACTATTCTACGAGCAGTACTTC. Translated, it gives CASSARLFYEQYF.

The chain is built from TRBV6-6 and TRBJ2-1; 9 bases align to TRBD2. The CDR3 covers 15 residues. The ends lost 8 bases at V and 4 bases at J; junction bases unmatched: 9. Per the germline V gene, CDR1 is MNHNY and CDR2 is SVGAGI (reference sequence). The CDR3 DNA reads as TGTGCCAGCGCCTCCTCGACTAGCGGTTACAATGAGCAGTTCTTC. Its protein is CASASSTSGYNEQFF.

The chain joins TRBV6-5 to TRBJ2-7; D unresolved. Trimming took off 3 bases at V and 6 bases at J, with 6 bases between the two ends. Germline loops: CDR1 MNHEY, CDR2 SVGAGI. The CDR3 consists of 11 residues. The CDR3 protein is CASSYIGEQYF. CDR3 sequence (DNA): TGTGCCAGCAGTTATATCGGCGAGCAGTACTTC.

This clone was found once. The V gene is TRBV14, the J gene TRBJ1-6; D not resolved. Deletions cut 1 base from V and 10 bases from J, with 11 bases between. This CDR3 is built from 14 residues. CDR1 is SGHDN and CDR2 is FVKESK in the germline V gene. The CDR3 protein is CASSQVEGRSPLHF. The CDR3 nucleotides are TGTGCCAGCAGCCAAGTGGAAGGGAGATCACCCCTCCACTTT.

Concerning this clone: The same CDR3 can be traced to other DNA sequences in this sample. The chain links TRBV20-1 to TRBJ1-5; D not resolved. The germline CDR1 and CDR2 sequences are DFQATT and SNEGSKA (reference sequence). Trimming removed 3 bases from V and 6 bases from J, with 9 bases in between. The CDR3 covers 12 residues. This CDR3 is CSASRRGQPQHF. The CDR3, as DNA: TGCAGTGCTAGTAGAAGAGGTCAGCCCCAGCATTTT.

V usage is TRBV7-9 and J usage is TRBJ1-6; 9 bases line up with TRBD1. The CDR3 is 16 residues long. Germline CDR1 reads SEHNR; CDR2 reads FQNEAQ (reference sequence). V lost 2 bases and J lost 7; bases outside the gene matches: 6. CDR3 coding DNA: TGTGCCAGCAGCTTATACAGGGGGCCTGAAAATTCACCCCTCCACTTT. It translates to CASSLYRGPENSPLHF.

The chain has TRBV7-2 and TRBJ2-7, with TRBD1 as a possible D gene (5 bases). V was clipped by 5 bases and J by 3 bases, with 17 bases between them. The CDR3 contains 15 residues. Germline-derived CDR1 and CDR2 are SGHTA and FQGNSA. The chain's CDR3 is CASSITISGIYEQYF. The CDR3 DNA reads TGTGCCAGCAGCATAACTATCTCAGGGATCTACGAGCAGTACTTC.

This clone was seen ten or more times. This sequence joins TRBV19 and TRBJ2-2; no clear D gene. Germline CDR1 LNHDA, CDR2 SQIVND (reference sequence). Trimming took off 1 base at V and 6 bases at J, with 6 bases between the two ends. The CDR3 contains 13 residues. The CDR3 region has the DNA TGTGCCAGTAGTATAGGACAAGCCGGGGAGCTGTTTTTT. Translating gives CASSIGQAGELFF. The full variable domain, its missing parts supplied by reference TRBV19 and TRBJ2-2, is DGGITQSPKYLFRKEGQNVTLSCEQNLNHDAMYWYRQDPGQGLRLIYYSQIVNDFQKGDIAEGYSVSREKKESFPLTVTSAQKNPTAFYLCASSIGQAGELFFGEGSRLTVL.

The V gene is TRBV19, the J gene TRBJ2-7, with 11 bases fitting TRBD1. Germline loops: CDR1 LNHDA, CDR2 SQIVND (reference sequence). V dropped 5 bases and J dropped 4; count of bases not matched to a gene: 10. CDR3 length equals 16 residues. The CDR3 loop is CASSVKAGQGGYEQYF. CDR3 bases: TGTGCCAGTAGTGTGAAGGCGGGACAGGGGGGATACGAGCAGTACTTC.

The chain carries TRBV23-1 and TRBJ2-2, with D perhaps TRBD1 (5 bases). TRBV23-1 is designated an ORF whose function remains uncertain. This CDR3 spans 16 amino acids. Trimming pared 2 bases from V and 5 bases from J, leaving 15 bases between. The CDR3 protein is CASSQMGDSLTGELFF. The DNA of the CDR3 is TGCGCCAGCAGTCAAATGGGTGACAGTCTAACCGGGGAGCTGTTTTTT.

This chain uses TRBV19 with TRBJ1-5, with 8 bases fitting TRBD1. The trim removed 5 bases at V and 1 base at J, leaving 13 bases unmatched. The CDR3 covers 18 residues. Germline CDR1 is LNHDA and CDR2 is SQIVND (reference sequence). CDR3 sequence (DNA): TGTGCCAGTAGTCCCAGAGACAGGGGAGGAATGAGCAATCAGCCCCAGCATTTT. This codes for CASSPRDRGGMSNQPQHF.

The chain links TRBV19 to TRBJ2-2; unclear D gene. Trimming shortened V by 7 bases and J by 1 base, and 19 bases separated the two germline ends. CDR3 length: 17 amino acids. The V gene's germline CDR1 is LNHDA and CDR2 SQIVND (reference sequence). Written as DNA, the CDR3 is TGTGCCAGTACCAACCCAGGTGGGCCTCGGAACACCGGGGAGCTGTTTTTT. Translated: CASTNPGGPRNTGELFF. Drawing the rest from reference TRBV19 and TRBJ2-2, the complete variable domain is DGGITQSPKYLFRKEGQNVTLSCEQNLNHDAMYWYRQDPGQGLRLIYYSQIVNDFQKGDIAEGYSVSREKKESFPLTVTSAQKNPTAFYLCASTNPGGPRNTGELFFGEGSRLTVL.

The chain has TRBV18 and TRBJ2-2; no reliable D call. V lost 3 bases and J lost 4, with 9 bases in between. Germline CDR1 is KGHSH and CDR2 is LQKENI. The CDR3 covers 14 residues. CDR3 bases: TGTGCCAGCTCACCTTCCCGAGGCACCGGGGAGCTGTTTTTT. Translating it yields CASSPSRGTGELFF. Full variable domain (rest looked up from reference TRBV18 and TRBJ2-2): NAGVMQNPRHLVRRRGQEARLRCSPMKGHSHVYWYRQLPEEGLKFMVYLQKENIIDESGMPKERFSAEFPKEGPSILRIQQVVRGDSAAYFCASSPSRGTGELFFGEGSRLTVL.

This chain connects TRBV11-3 to TRBJ2-1; 7 bases agree with TRBD1. The trim removed 1 base at V and 9 bases at J, leaving 9 bases unmatched. The CDR3 length is 15 residues. CDR1 and CDR2 (germline): SGHNT, YENEEA. CDR3 region: CASSLGGGLGSEQFF. The CDR3 region has the DNA TGTGCCAGCAGCTTAGGAGGGGGCTTGGGGTCTGAGCAGTTCTTC.

The J gene is TRBJ2-7, the V gene TRBV7-2; maybe TRBD2 (6 bases). This CDR3 comprises 13 residues. Germline V lookup: CDR1 SGHTA, CDR2 FQGNSA. V lost 3 bases, J lost 6 bases, and 12 bases lay in between. In nucleotides, the CDR3 is TGTGCCAGCAGCTTGCGGGAAAAGGGCGAGCAGTACTTC. Translation: CASSLREKGEQYF.

The chain uses TRBV6-5 and TRBJ1-2, with a weak D call TRBD1 (6 bases). The germline V gene has CDR1 MNHEY and CDR2 SVGAGI. CDR3 length equals 14 residues. Trimming removed 4 bases at V and 2 bases at J, with 11 bases between. CDR3: CASSSGQRNYGYTF. DNA of the CDR3: TGTGCCAGCAGTTCAGGACAGAGAAACTATGGCTACACCTTC.